The 22 T cell receptor beta chains given below trace back to one sample, sequenced in a study of shared T cell receptors in the human thymus. Sequencing used immunoSEQ multiplex PCR; TCRdb keeps in-frame clones, though not all of them. The sample contains about 730,000 clones, roughly 88% of which appear only once. The same sample was also studied in work on human thymus T cells.

Sequenced: thymocytes. Receptors originate from a girl younger than two with a congenital heart defect.

The V gene is TRBV4-2, the J gene TRBJ1-1; possibly TRBD1 for D (6 bases). In germline, CDR1 is LGHNA, CDR2 YNFKEQ. The CDR3 extends over 15 amino acids. Trimming stripped 0 bases from V and 5 bases from J, with 13 bases between. CDR3 in amino acids: CASSQDRRGLTEAFF. In DNA form, the CDR3 reads TGTGCCAGCAGCCAAGACCGCAGGGGTCTAACTGAAGCTTTCTTT.

The chain couples TRBV4-3 to TRBJ1-4, with a tentative D call TRBD1 (5 bases). Germline V gene lookup returns CDR1 LGHNA and CDR2 YSLEER. The CDR3 consists of 14 residues. The germline V and J ends were trimmed by 0 bases and 7 bases, with 9 bases remaining between them. CDR3 in amino acids: CASSQELGGEKLFF. Here the CDR3 DNA reads TGCGCCAGCAGCCAAGAACTGGGGGGTGAAAAACTGTTTTTT.

V and J are TRBV18 and TRBJ1-1; unclear D gene. Per germline, CDR1 KGHSH and CDR2 LQKENI. The CDR3 spans 14 residues. The V end lost 6 bases, the J end lost 2 bases, and 13 bases lay between the germline ends. The CDR3 loop reads CASSFSLGNTEAFF. CDR3 DNA: TGTGCCAGCTCCTTCTCCTTGGGCAACACTGAAGCTTTCTTT.

This clone has more than one count but fewer than ten. The chain employs TRBV19 and TRBJ1-4, with a weak D call TRBD1 (5 bases). CDR3 length: 12 amino acids. The V gene lost 5 bases and the J gene lost 14 bases, with 15 bases spanning the gap. The V gene's germline CDR1 is LNHDA and CDR2 SQIVND (reference sequence). This CDR3 reads CASSSPQGKLFF. CDR3 in DNA: TGTGCCAGTAGTTCCCCCCAGGGAAAGCTGTTTTTT.

The gene calls are TRBV25-1 and TRBJ2-1, with 9 nucleotides matching TRBD1. Germline V CDR1 and CDR2: MGHDK, SYGVNS. The CDR3 is 14 residues long. With V trimmed by 4 bases and J by 10 bases, 8 bases remained unmatched. This CDR3 is CASSASRTGEEQFF. DNA for the CDR3: TGTGCCAGCAGTGCCTCCCGGACAGGGGAAGAGCAGTTCTTC.

This sequence joins TRBV7-2 and TRBJ1-5; D is perhaps TRBD1 (5 bases). V shed 5 bases and J shed 4 bases, with 15 bases lying between them. Per the germline V gene, CDR1 is SGHTA and CDR2 is FQGNSA. The CDR3 is made up of 15 amino acids. CDR3 DNA: TGTGCCAGCAGCACGGAGGGGCGGACAAATCAGCCCCAGCATTTT. Protein product: CASSTEGRTNQPQHF.

In its sample, this clone was seen a few times. This rearrangement joins TRBV6-1 to TRBJ1-1, with 7 bases fitting TRBD1. CDR1 is MNHNS and CDR2 is SASEGT in the germline V gene. Trimming removed 1 base from V and 6 bases from J; junction bases left unmatched: 5. The length of the CDR3 is 14 residues. The CDR3 sequence: CASSEETGLPEAFF. Written as DNA, the CDR3 is TGTGCCAGCAGTGAAGAGACAGGGTTACCTGAAGCTTTCTTT.

The J gene is TRBJ1-3, the V gene TRBV5-1; 8 bases line up with TRBD1. V lost 4 bases to trimming and J lost 7 bases; unmatched junction nucleotides: 10. CDR3 size: 15 residues. Germline loops: CDR1 SGHRS, CDR2 YFSETQ. In nucleotides, the CDR3 is TGCGCCAGCAGCCTGGACAGGGAAATGGGCAACACCATATATTTT. Translated, it gives CASSLDREMGNTIYF.

The chain recombines TRBV7-9 with TRBJ1-1; D call uncertain. Germline assignment: CDR1 SEHNR and CDR2 FQNEAQ (reference sequence). The CDR3 sequence is 18 residues long. With 3 bases removed from V and 3 bases from J, the gap between germline ends came to 23 bases. CDR3: CASSLSHGINSSHTEAFF. CDR3 sequence (DNA): TGTGCCAGCAGCTTGAGTCACGGGATTAACAGCTCTCACACTGAAGCTTTCTTT.

The rearrangement joins TRBV6-5 to TRBJ2-5; a weak D match, TRBD1 (6 bases). Germline V gives CDR1 MNHEY, CDR2 SVGAGI. This CDR3 comprises 13 residues. Between the trimmed V and J ends, which lost 10 bases and 2 bases, there was a span of 14 bases. CDR3 amino acids: CATSGVVQETQYF. Written as DNA, the CDR3 is TGTGCCACTTCAGGGGTGGTTCAAGAGACCCAGTACTTC.

The chain has TRBV5-1 and TRBJ1-4, with D perhaps TRBD1 (6 bases). Germline CDR1 reads SGHRS; CDR2 reads YFSETQ. Trimming took off 1 base at V and 0 bases at J, with 19 bases between the two ends. This CDR3 is built from 19 residues. This chain's CDR3 is CASSLKRQGLGATNEKLFF. The CDR3 nucleotides read TGCGCCAGCAGCTTGAAAAGGCAGGGGCTCGGGGCAACTAATGAAAAACTGTTTTTT.

The chain has TRBV4-1 and TRBJ1-2; 9 bases are shared with TRBD1. The CDR3 spans 17 residues. The ends lost 3 bases at V and 2 bases at J; junction bases unmatched: 10. Germline CDR1 reads MGHRA; CDR2 reads YSYEKL. CDR3 nucleotides: TGCGCCAGCAGCCACGAGGAACGGACAGGGGCAAACTATGGCTACACCTTC. It is translated as CASSHEERTGANYGYTF.

The rearrangement uses TRBV5-4 and TRBJ2-6, with D possibly matching TRBD1 (5 bases). CDR3 length: 18 amino acids. CDR1 and CDR2 from the germline V gene are SGHNT and YYREEE (reference sequence). Trimming pared 1 base from V and 4 bases from J, leaving 18 bases between. The CDR3 DNA sequence: TGTGCCAGCAGCTTGTATCCGAGACAGTTTTCGGGGGCCAACGTCCTGACTTTC. Its protein product is CASSLYPRQFSGANVLTF.

Comment on this clone: Its ends do not fully match the called genes, so a read error is possible. The chain recombines TRBV6-5 with TRBJ1-2, with D maybe TRBD1 (5 bases). Germline V gene lookup returns CDR1 MNHEY and CDR2 SVGAGI. The CDR3 runs to 15 residues. CDR3 protein: CASSYSGSGGYGHTF. The CDR3 coding sequence is TGTGCCAGCAGTTACTCCGGGTCGGGGGGTTATGGCCACACCTTC.

V usage is TRBV7-9 and J usage is TRBJ1-2; 8 nucleotides match TRBD1. The V and J ends lost 3 bases and 8 bases, in that order; junction bases with no gene match: 8. The CDR3 loop spans 14 amino acids. Germline V gives CDR1 SEHNR, CDR2 FQNEAQ (reference sequence). The CDR3 here is CASSLTDRDGGYTF. CDR3 in DNA: TGTGCCAGCAGCTTGACGGACAGGGATGGAGGCTACACCTTC.

This clone was detected once. The chain is built from TRBV19 and TRBJ1-2; TRBD1 matches at 11 bases. There are 14 residues in the CDR3. Germline lookup yields CDR1 LNHDA and CDR2 SQIVND (reference sequence). With 8 bases clipped from V and 7 bases from J, the junction kept 9 bases outside the gene matches. This chain's CDR3 is CASAPTGTGGGYTF. The CDR3 nucleotides read TGTGCCAGTGCCCCAACCGGGACAGGGGGTGGCTACACCTTC.

V usage is TRBV6-1 and J usage is TRBJ2-2; 16 positions agree with TRBD2. The CDR3 length is 21 residues. Germline V CDR1 and CDR2: MNHNS, SASEGT. After removal of 0 bases from V and 7 bases from J, the junction contained 14 bases not matched to a gene. The CDR3 spells CASSEAGQPGTSGGADGELFF. CDR3 in DNA: TGTGCCAGCAGTGAAGCTGGACAGCCCGGGACTAGCGGGGGGGCAGACGGGGAGCTGTTTTTT.

This chain joins TRBV4-3 and TRBJ1-4, with a tentative D call TRBD1 (5 bases). CDR1 is LGHNA and CDR2 is YSLEER in the germline V gene. V was cut by 2 bases and J by 6 bases, with 13 bases left in between. The CDR3 covers 15 residues. CDR3: CASSQLRGADEKLFF. The CDR3 nucleotides are TGCGCCAGCAGCCAATTAAGGGGCGCGGATGAAAAACTGTTTTTT.

About this clone: The same CDR3 can be traced to other DNA sequences in this sample. The J gene is TRBJ1-1, the V gene TRBV5-1; no definite D call. The CDR3 loop spans 12 amino acids. V dropped 5 bases and J dropped 2 bases, with 7 bases sitting between them. Germline CDR1 SGHRS, CDR2 YFSETQ. CDR3 DNA: TGCGCCAGCAGTTCGGTTAACACTGAAGCTTTCTTT. Translated, it gives CASSSVNTEAFF.

To note about this clone: The junction shows a germline mismatch at one end, possibly a read error. V and J are TRBV11-2 and TRBJ1-2; D perhaps matches TRBD1 (5 bases). Germline CDR1 is SGHAT and CDR2 is FQNNGV. The CDR3 runs 14 residues. This CDR3 reads CASSHDSVRLKRPF. The CDR3 nucleotides read TGTGCCAGCAGCCATGACAGCGTCAGGCTGAAACGCCCCTTC.

The chain joins TRBV7-9 to TRBJ1-5; TRBD1 agrees at 9 bases. The junction had 9 bases not matched to a gene; V was cut back by 1 base and J by 2 bases. The CDR3 loop spans 18 amino acids. The germline CDR1 and CDR2 sequences are SEHNR and FQNEAQ (reference sequence). Here the CDR3 DNA reads TGTGCCAGCAGCTTAGGTTGGGGACAGGGTTCGGGCAATCAGCCCCAGCATTTT. Protein product: CASSLGWGQGSGNQPQHF.

This sequence joins TRBV25-1 and TRBJ1-5; 7 bases map to TRBD1. After removal of 2 bases from V and 4 bases from J, the junction contained 8 bases not matched to a gene. There are 16 residues in the CDR3. CDR1 and CDR2 (germline): MGHDK, SYGVNS. For the CDR3, the DNA is TGTGCCAGCAGTGAAGGTGGGACAGAAATAAATCAGCCCCAGCATTTT. Translating gives CASSEGGTEINQPQHF.